The clone carrying this TCR beta chain was detected many times. This specimen belongs to a study of human T cells and chemical hapten exposure. Background on the study: Among samples, TCR yields varied mainly because of small differences in pooled library volume.

The time point: patch test 1, 2 weeks after DPC sensitization. Treatment defined: therapeutic diphenylcyclopropenone sensitization with weekly scalp DPC. Extraction of total RNA was performed on unfractionated whole blood. Germline CDR1 is SEHNR and CDR2 is FQNEAQ (reference sequence). The germline V and J ends were trimmed by 4 bases and 0 bases, with 15 bases remaining between them. The length of the CDR3 is 16 residues. TCRdb processed the RACE reads anew with MiXCR; each CDR3 protein has one entry. The table has about 57,000 distinct CDR3 sequences, roughly a tenth seen once. This rearrangement joins TRBV7-9 to TRBJ1-1; D unresolved. The sequence was obtained from a woman in her forties with alopecia areata. Some clones in this sample may be carry-over from other donors' samples. The sample here was whole blood, taken in connection with sensitization to the hapten diphenylcyclopropenone (DPC). This chain's CDR3 is CASSSRRGQLNTEAFF. CDR3 nucleotide sequence: TGTGCCAGCAGCTCCCGCCGAGGGCAGCTGAACACTGAAGCTTTCTTT. Combining the CDR3 with reference TRBV7-9 and TRBJ1-1 gives the whole variable domain DTGVSQNPRHKITKRGQNVTFRCDPISEHNRLYWYRQTLGQGPEFLTYFQNEAQLEKSRLLSDRFSAERPKGSFSTLEIQRTEQGDSAMYLCASSSRRGQLNTEAFFGQGTRLTVV.